The clone carrying this TCR beta chain was seen more than once but under ten times. No antigen is known for it. The sample originates from a study of CD8 T cells in ankylosing spondylitis. For TCR beta, libraries came from quantitative 5'-RACE with molecular barcodes. MiXCR, run by TCRdb on the 5' RACE reads, gives a single entry per CDR3 protein. The repertoire has over 400,000 distinct CDR3 sequences, roughly a quarter of them found once; the top ten carry under 0.9%. The CDR3 has 16 amino acids. With V trimmed by 5 bases and J by 7 bases, 9 bases remained unmatched. Per germline, CDR1 MDHEN and CDR2 SYDVKM. General study results and limits: About 8 highly homologous variants made up a TCR beta motif that seemed to typify ankylosing spondylitis blood. CD8+ by phenotype, disease-linked clones were relatively rare in peripheral blood. Certain motif variants had earlier been reported in reactive arthritis synovial fluid and blood.

This chain connects TRBV28 to TRBJ2-1; the match to TRBD2 covers 12 bases. The clonotype was recovered from a male donor with ankylosing spondylitis. Sequencing used blood, either unsorted or a sorted T cell fraction (not recorded which). The CDR3 nucleotides read TGTGCCAGCAGTGTCGCTAGCGGGAGGGATATGAATGAGCAGTTCTTC. This translates into CASSVASGRDMNEQFF.